This TCR beta chain was profiled in a study of T cells in Graves' hyperthyroidism and ophthalmopathy. This clonotype was counted ten times or more. Its antigen is unknown. V shed 3 bases and J shed 0 bases, with 10 bases lying between them. This CDR3 region has 15 residues. Germline CDR1 reads SGHRS; CDR2 reads YFSETQ. General study points: The blood repertoire included most of the expanded thyroid clonotypes above 0.001.

Hyperthyroidism, newly diagnosed and lasting under 2 months, affected patients aged 18 to 65. The study collected blood at first hyperthyroidism diagnosis, before any ophthalmopathy symptoms arose. TCR beta CDR3 regions were amplified from RNA. HTBI primers were used for first-round RT-PCR of the TCR CDR3. MiXCR was run by TCRdb on the multiplex PCR reads, yielding one entry per CDR3 protein. The sample shows around 300,000 distinct CDR3 sequences, roughly 15% of them seen only once. The sequence came from a woman between 50 and 59 years old with Graves' hyperthyroidism that later progressed to Graves' ophthalmopathy. Sequencing input: blood. This chain joins TRBV5-1 and TRBJ2-1; tentative D call: TRBD1 (6 bases). CDR3 bases: TGCGCCAGCAGCTCTCAGGGGAGCTCCTACAATGAGCAGTTCTTC. Its translation is CASSSQGSSYNEQFF. The variable domain in full, completed from reference TRBV5-1 and TRBJ2-1, reads KAGVTQTPRYLIKTRGQQVTLSCSPISGHRSVSWYQQTPGQGLQFLFEYFSETQRNKGNFPGRFSGRQFSNSRSEMNVSTLELGDSALYLCASSSQGSSYNEQFFGPGTRLTVL.